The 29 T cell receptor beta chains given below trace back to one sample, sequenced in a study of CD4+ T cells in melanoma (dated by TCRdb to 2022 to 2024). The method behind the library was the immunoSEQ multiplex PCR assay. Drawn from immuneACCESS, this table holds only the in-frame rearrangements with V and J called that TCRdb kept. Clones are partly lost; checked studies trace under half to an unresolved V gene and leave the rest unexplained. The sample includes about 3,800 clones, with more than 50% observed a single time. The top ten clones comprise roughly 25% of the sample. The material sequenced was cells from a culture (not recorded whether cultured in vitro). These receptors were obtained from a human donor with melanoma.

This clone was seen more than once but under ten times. In DNA form, the CDR3 reads TGTGCCAGCAGCCGGGACGCTTATAATTCACCCCTCCACTTT. Protein sequence: CASSRDAYNSPLHF. The chain combines TRBV7-9 with TRBJ1-6; possible D gene TRBD1, 5 bases. V was trimmed by 5 bases and J by 4 bases, leaving 9 bases between them. The V gene's germline CDR1 is SEHNR and CDR2 FQNEAQ (reference sequence). This CDR3 spans 14 amino acids.

Here the CDR3 DNA reads TGTGCCAGCAAGGGAGCGGGGGGACTAGATACGCAGTATTTT. This gives the protein CASKGAGGLDTQYF. This sequence joins TRBV7-6 and TRBJ2-3; TRBD2 matches at 9 bases. The CDR3 covers 14 residues. Germline V lookup: CDR1 SGHVS, CDR2 FNYEAQ. Losses at the gene ends were 7 bases for V and 5 bases for J; bases not matched to a gene: 7.

CDR3 amino acids: CASRTPDRGAEAFF. The CDR3 DNA reads TGTGCCAGCAGGACACCTGACCGGGGGGCTGAAGCTTTCTTT. This rearrangement joins TRBV27 to TRBJ1-1; maybe TRBD1 (5 bases). With 6 bases removed from V and 6 bases from J, the gap between germline ends came to 17 bases. The CDR3 has 14 residues. Per germline, CDR1 MNHEY and CDR2 SMNVEV (reference sequence).

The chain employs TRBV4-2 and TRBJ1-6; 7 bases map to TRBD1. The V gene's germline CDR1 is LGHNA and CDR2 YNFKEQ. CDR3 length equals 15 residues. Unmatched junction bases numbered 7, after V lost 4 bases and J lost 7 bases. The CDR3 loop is CASSLTDRPNSPLHF. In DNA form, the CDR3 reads TGTGCCAGCAGCCTAACGGACAGGCCAAATTCACCCCTCCACTTT.

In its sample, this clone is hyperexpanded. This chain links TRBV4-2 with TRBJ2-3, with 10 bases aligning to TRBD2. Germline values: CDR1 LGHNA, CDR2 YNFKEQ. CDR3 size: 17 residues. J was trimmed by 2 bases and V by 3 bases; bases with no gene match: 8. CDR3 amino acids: CASSQAGTSVFTDTQYF. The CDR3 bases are TGTGCCAGCAGCCAGGCTGGGACTAGCGTATTCACAGATACGCAGTATTTT.

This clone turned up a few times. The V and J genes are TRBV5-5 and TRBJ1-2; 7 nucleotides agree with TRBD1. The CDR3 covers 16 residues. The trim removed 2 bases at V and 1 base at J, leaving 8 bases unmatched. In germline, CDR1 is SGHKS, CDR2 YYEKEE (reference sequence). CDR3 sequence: CASSFGLGTDNYGYTF. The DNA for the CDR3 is TGTGCCAGCAGCTTTGGGCTCGGGACAGATAACTATGGCTACACCTTC.

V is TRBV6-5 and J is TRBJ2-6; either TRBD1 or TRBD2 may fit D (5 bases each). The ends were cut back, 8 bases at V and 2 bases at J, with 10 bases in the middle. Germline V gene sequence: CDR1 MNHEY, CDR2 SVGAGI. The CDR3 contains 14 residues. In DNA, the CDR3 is TGTGCCAGCGGGGGTGTGACTGGGGCCAACGTCCTGACTTTC. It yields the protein CASGGVTGANVLTF.

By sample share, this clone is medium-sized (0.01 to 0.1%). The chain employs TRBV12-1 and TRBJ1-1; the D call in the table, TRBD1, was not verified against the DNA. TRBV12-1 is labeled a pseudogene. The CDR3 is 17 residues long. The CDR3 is CASSTSGGVHLNTEAFF. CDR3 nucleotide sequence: TGTGCCAGCAGCACCTCAGGGGGCGTCCACCTGAACACTGAAGCTTTCTTT.

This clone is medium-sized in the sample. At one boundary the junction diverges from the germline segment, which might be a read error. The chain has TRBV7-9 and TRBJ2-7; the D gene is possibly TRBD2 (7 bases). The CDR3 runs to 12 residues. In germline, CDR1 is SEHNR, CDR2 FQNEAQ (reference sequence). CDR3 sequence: CASSLAGGAENF. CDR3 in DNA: TGTGCCAGCAGCTTAGCGGGGGGGGCCGAGAACTTC.

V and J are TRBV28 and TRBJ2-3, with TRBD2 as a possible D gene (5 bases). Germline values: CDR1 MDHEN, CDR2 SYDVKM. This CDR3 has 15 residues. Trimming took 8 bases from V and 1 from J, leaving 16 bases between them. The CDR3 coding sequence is TGTGCCAGCTGGACCCGGGATGTTGGCACAGATACGCAGTATTTT. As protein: CASWTRDVGTDTQYF.

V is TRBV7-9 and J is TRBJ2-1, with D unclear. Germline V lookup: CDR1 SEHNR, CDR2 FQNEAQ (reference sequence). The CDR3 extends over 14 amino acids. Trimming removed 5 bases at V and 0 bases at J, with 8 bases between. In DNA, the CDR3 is TGTGCCAGCAGCCAGGCAAACTCCTACAATGAGCAGTTCTTC. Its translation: CASSQANSYNEQFF.

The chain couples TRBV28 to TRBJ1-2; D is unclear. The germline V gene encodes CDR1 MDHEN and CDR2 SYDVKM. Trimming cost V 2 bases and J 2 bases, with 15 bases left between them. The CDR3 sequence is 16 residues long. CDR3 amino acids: CASSLGSPRSNYGYTF. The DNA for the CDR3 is TGTGCCAGCAGTTTAGGGTCGCCACGATCCAACTATGGCTACACCTTC.

The CDR3 bases are TGTGCCAGCTCACCTCAAAGGGAGGAAAAACTGTTTTTT. Protein: CASSPQREEKLFF. The rearrangement links TRBV18 to TRBJ1-4; D call uncertain. The CDR3 has 13 amino acids. From germline, CDR1 is KGHSH and CDR2 LQKENI. V lost 3 bases to trimming and J lost 8 bases, with 10 bases between them.

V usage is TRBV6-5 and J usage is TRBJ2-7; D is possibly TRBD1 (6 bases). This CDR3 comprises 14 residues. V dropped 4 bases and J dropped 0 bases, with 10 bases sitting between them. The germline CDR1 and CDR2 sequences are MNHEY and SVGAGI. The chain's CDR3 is CASSWTDGSYEQYF. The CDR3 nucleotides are TGTGCCAGCAGTTGGACAGACGGCTCCTACGAGCAGTACTTC.

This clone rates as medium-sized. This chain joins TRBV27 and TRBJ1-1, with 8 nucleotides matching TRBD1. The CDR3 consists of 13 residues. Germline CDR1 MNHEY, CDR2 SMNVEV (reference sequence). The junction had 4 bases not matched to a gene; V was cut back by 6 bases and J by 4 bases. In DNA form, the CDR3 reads TGTGCCAGCAGCAGGACAGGGTTCACTGAAGCTTTCTTT. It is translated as CASSRTGFTEAFF.

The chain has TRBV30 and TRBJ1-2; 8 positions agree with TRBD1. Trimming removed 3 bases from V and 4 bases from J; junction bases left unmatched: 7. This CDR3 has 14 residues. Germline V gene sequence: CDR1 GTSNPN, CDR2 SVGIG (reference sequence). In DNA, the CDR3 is TGTGCCTGGAGCCGCGGACAGGGAGGCTATGGCTACACCTTC. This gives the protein CAWSRGQGGYGYTF.

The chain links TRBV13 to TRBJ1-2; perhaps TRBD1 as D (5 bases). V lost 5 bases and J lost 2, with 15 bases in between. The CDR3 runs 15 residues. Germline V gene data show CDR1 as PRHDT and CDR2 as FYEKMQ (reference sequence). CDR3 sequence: CASSPGTGGNYGYTF. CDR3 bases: TGTGCCAGCAGCCCGGGGACGGGCGGGAACTATGGCTACACCTTC.

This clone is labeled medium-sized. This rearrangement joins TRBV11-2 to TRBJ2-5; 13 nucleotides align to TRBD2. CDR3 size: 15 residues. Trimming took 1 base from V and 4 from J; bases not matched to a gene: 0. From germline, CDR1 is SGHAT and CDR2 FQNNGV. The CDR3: CASSLGLAGGETQYF. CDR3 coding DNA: TGTGCCAGCAGCTTAGGACTAGCGGGGGGAGAGACCCAGTACTTC.

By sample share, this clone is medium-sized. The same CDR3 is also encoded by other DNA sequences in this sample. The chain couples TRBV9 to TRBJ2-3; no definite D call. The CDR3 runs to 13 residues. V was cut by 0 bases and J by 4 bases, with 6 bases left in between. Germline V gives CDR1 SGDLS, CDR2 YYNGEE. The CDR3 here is CASSVVKADTQYF. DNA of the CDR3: TGTGCCAGCAGCGTAGTTAAGGCAGATACGCAGTATTTT.

CDR3 DNA: TGTGCCAGCAGTTACACCGGGACAGGGGGCACTGAAGCTTTCTTT. This encodes CASSYTGTGGTEAFF. The rearrangement links TRBV6-5 to TRBJ1-1; the match to TRBD1 covers 11 bases. The ends lost 2 bases at V and 4 bases at J; junction bases unmatched: 3. Per the germline V gene, CDR1 is MNHEY and CDR2 is SVGAGI. The CDR3 totals 15 residues.

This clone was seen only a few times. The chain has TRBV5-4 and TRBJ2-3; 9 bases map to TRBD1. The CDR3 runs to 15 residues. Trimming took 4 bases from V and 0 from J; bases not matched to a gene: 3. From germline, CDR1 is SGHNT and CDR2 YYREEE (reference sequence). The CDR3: CASSEQGASTDTQYF. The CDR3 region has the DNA TGTGCCAGCAGCGAACAGGGGGCTAGCACAGATACGCAGTATTTT. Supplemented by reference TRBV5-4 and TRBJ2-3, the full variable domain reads ETGVTQSPTHLIKTRGQQVTLRCSSQSGHNTVSWYQQALGQGPQFIFQYYREEENGRGNFPPRFSGLQFPNYSSELNVNALELDDSALYLCASSEQGASTDTQYFGPGTRLTVL.

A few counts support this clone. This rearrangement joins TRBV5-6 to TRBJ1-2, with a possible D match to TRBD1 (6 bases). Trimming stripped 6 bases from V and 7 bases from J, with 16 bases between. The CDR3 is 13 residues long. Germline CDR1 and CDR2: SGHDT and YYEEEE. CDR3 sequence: CASTSSGASGYTF. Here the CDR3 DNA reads TGTGCCAGCACCTCATCGGGGGCGTCTGGCTACACCTTC.

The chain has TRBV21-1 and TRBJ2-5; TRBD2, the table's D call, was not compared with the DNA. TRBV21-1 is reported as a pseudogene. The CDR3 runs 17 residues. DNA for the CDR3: TGTGCCAGCAGCGCGGAACTCGACCCCCCCCTCATCGAGACCCAGTACTTC. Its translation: CASSAELDPPLIETQYF.

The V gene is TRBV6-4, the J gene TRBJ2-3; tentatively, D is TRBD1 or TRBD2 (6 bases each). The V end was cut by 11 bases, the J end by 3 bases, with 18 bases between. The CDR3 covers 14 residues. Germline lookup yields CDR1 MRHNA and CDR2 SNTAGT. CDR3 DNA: TGTGCCGGAAATGGGGGGCGGGAAACAGATACGCAGTATTTT. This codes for CAGNGGRETDTQYF.

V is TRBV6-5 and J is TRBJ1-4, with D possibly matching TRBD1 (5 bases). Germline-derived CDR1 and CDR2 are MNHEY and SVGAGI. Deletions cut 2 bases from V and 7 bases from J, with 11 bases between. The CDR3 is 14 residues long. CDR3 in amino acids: CASSYGGVGEKLFF. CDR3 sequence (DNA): TGTGCCAGCAGTTACGGGGGGGTGGGTGAAAAACTGTTTTTT.

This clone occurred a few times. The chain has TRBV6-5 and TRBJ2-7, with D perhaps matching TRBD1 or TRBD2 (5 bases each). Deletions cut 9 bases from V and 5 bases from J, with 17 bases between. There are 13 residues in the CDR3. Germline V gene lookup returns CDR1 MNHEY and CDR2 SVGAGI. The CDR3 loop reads CASRPTGLNEQYF. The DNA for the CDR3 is TGTGCCAGTAGACCTACGGGGCTCAACGAGCAGTACTTC.

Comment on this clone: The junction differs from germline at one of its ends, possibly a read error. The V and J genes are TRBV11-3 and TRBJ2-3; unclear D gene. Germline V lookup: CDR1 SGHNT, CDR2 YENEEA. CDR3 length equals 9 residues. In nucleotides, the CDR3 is TGTGCCAGCAGAGATACGCAGTATTTT. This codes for CASRDTQYF.

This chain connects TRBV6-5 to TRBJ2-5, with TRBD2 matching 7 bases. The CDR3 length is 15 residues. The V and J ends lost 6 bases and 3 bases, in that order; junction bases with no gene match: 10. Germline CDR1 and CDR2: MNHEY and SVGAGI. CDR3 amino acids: CASRALFRGEETQYF. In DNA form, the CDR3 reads TGTGCCAGCAGGGCACTCTTTCGGGGGGAAGAGACCCAGTACTTC.

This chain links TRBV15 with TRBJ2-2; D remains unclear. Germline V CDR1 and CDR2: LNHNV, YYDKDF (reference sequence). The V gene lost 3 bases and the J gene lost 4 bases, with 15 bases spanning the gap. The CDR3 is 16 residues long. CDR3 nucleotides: TGTGCCACCAGCAGGGGGATGCCAGATATCACCGGGGAGCTGTTTTTT. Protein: CATSRGMPDITGELFF.